The T cell receptor beta chain described here comes from a study of identical twins. V dropped 5 bases and J dropped 9; count of bases not matched to a gene: 4. From germline, CDR1 is MDHEN and CDR2 SYDVKM. This CDR3 region has 13 residues. TCRdb re-called the 5' RACE reads through MiXCR, storing one row per CDR3 protein. This table has approximately 220,000 distinct CDR3 sequences, approximately 7.3% appearing once. The same specimen was also included in a second study, on yellow fever vaccine responses in identical twins.

The sequence came from a woman between 18 and 29 years old in good health. Sequencing was done on a sample of CD8+ T cells sorted from blood. This rearrangement joins TRBV28 to TRBJ2-7; 13 bases are a match to TRBD2. Here the CDR3 DNA reads TGTGCCAGCAGTGACGGACTAGCGGGAGCGCAGTACTTC. This sequence encodes CASSDGLAGAQYF.